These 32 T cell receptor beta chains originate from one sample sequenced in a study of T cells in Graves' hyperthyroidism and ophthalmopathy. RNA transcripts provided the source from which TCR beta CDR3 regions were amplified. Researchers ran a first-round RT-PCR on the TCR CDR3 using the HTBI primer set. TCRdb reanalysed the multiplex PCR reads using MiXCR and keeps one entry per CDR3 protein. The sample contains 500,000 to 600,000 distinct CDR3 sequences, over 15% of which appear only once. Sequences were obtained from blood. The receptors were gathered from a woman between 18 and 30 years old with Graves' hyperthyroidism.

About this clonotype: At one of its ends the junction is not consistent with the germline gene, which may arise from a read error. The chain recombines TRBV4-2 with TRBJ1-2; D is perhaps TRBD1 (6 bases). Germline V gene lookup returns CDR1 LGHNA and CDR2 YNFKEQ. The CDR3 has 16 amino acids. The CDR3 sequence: CASSQDTTGSNYGCTF. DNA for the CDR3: TGTGCCAGCAGCCAAGATACGACAGGATCTAACTATGGCTGCACCTTC.

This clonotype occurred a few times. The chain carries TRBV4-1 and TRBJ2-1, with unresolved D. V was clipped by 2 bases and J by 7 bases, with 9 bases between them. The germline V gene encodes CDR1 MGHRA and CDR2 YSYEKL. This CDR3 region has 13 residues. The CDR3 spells CASSQRYQNEQFF. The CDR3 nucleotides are TGCGCCAGCAGCCAACGTTACCAAAATGAGCAGTTCTTC.

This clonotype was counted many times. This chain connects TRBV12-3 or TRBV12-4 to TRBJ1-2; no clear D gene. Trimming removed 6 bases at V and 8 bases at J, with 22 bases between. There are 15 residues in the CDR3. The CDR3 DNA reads TGTGCCAGCAGCAAGCATGAGCAAACCAGGAAAGGCTACACCTTC. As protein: CASSKHEQTRKGYTF.

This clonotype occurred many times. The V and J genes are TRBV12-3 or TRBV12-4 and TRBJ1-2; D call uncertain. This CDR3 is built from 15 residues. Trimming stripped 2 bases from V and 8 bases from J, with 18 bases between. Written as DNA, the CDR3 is TGTGCCAGCAGTTTATCCCGGGTTCCTACGCGGGGCTACACCTTC. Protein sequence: CASSLSRVPTRGYTF.

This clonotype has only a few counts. As DNA, the CDR3 is TGTGCCAGTACTAGGGGCGGTCAGCCCCAGCATTTT. Protein product: CASTRGGQPQHF. The chain couples TRBV19 to TRBJ1-5, with a tentative D call TRBD1 (5 bases). The CDR3 extends over 12 amino acids. CDR1 and CDR2 (germline): LNHDA, SQIVND (reference sequence). The V end was cut by 7 bases, the J end by 6 bases, with 10 bases between.

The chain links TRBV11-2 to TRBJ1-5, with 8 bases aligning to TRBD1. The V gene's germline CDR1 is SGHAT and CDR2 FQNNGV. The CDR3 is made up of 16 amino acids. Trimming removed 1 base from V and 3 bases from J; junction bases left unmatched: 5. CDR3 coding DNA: TGTGCCAGCAGCTTAGTCAGGGGGCTGCCCAATCAGCCCCAGCATTTT. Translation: CASSLVRGLPNQPQHF. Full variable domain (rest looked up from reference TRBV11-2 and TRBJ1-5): EAGVAQSPRYKIIEKRQSVAFWCNPISGHATLYWYQQILGQGPKLLIQFQNNGVVDDSQLPKDRFSAERLKGVDSTLKIQPAKLEDSAVYLCASSLVRGLPNQPQHFGDGTRLSIL.

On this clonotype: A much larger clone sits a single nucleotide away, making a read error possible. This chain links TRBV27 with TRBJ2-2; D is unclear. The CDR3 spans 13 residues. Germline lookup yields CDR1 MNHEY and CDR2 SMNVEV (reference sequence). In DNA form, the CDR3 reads TGTGCCAGCAGTGGGCTGTACACCAGGGAGCTGTTTTTT. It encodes CASSGLYTRELFF.

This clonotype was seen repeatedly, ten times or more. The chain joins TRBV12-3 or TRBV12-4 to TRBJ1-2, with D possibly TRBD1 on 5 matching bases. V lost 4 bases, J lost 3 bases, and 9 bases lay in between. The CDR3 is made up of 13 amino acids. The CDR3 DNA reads TGTGCCAGCAGTTCCGGGACGGACTATGGCTACACCTTC. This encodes CASSSGTDYGYTF.

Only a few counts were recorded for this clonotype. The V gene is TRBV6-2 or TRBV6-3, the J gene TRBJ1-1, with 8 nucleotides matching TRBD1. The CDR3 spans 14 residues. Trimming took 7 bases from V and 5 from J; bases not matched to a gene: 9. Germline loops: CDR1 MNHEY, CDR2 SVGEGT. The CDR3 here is CASNQGQERTEAFF. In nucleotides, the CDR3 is TGTGCCAGCAACCAGGGACAGGAGAGAACTGAAGCTTTCTTT.

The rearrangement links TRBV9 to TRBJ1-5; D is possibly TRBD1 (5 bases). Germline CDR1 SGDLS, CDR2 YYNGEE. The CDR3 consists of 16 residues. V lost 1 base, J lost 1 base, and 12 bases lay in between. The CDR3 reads CASSVLVGHSNQPQHF. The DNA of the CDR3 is TGTGCCAGCAGCGTACTCGTAGGACACAGCAATCAGCCCCAGCATTTT.

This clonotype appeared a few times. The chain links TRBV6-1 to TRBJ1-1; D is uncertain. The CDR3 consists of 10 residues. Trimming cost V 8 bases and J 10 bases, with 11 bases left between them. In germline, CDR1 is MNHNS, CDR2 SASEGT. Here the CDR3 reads CASASRGAFF. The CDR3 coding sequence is TGTGCCAGCGCGTCCCGCGGAGCTTTCTTT.

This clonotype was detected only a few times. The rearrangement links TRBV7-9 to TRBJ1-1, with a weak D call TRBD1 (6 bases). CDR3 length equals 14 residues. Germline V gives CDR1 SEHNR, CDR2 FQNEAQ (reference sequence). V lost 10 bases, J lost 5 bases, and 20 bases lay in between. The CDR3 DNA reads TGTGCCACCCAACGTGGGGGCGGGAGGACTGAAGCTTTCTTT. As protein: CATQRGGGRTEAFF.

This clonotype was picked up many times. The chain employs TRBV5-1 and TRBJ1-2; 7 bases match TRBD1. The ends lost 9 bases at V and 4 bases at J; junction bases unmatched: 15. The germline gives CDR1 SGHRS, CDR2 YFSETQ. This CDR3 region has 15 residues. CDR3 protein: CATAEGGASGYGYTF. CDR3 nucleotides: TGCGCCACCGCTGAAGGGGGCGCTTCTGGCTATGGCTACACCTTC.

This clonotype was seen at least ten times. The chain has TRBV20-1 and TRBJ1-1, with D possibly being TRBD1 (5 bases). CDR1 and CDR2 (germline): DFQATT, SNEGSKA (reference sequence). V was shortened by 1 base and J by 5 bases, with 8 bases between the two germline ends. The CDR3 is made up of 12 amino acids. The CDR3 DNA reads TGCAGTGCTAGAGCCCCAGGGACTGAAGCTTTCTTT. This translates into CSARAPGTEAFF.

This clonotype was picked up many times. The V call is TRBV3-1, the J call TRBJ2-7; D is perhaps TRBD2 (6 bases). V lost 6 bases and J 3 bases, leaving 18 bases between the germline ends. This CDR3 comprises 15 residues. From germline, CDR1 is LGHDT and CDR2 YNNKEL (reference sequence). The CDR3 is CASRRTGTFFYEQYF. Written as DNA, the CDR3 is TGTGCCAGCAGGCGGACCGGGACTTTCTTCTACGAGCAGTACTTC.

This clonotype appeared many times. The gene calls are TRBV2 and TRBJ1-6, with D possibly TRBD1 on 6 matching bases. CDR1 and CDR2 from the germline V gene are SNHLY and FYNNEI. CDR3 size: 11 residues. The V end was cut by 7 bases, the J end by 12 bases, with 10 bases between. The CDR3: CASTIGGPLHF. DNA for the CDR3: TGTGCCAGCACTATAGGGGGACCCCTCCACTTT.

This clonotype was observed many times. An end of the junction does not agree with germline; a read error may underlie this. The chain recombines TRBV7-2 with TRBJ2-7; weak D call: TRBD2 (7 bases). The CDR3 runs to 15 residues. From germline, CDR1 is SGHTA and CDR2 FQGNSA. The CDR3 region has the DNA TGTGCCAGCTGCTTAGGTGGGGGGGCTACCTACGAGCAGTACTTC. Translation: CASCLGGGATYEQYF. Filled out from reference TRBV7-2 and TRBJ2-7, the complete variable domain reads GAGVSQSPSNKVTEKGKDVELRCDPISGHTALYWYRQSLGQGLEFLIYFQGNSAPDKSGLPSDRFSAERTGGSVSTLTIQRTQQEDSAVYLCASCLGGGATYEQYFGPGTRLTVT.

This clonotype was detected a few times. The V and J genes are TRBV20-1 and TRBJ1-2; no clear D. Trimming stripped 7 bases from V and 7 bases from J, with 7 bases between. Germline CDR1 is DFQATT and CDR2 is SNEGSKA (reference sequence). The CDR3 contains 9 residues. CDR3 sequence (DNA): TGCAGTGTGGAATCTGGCTACACCTTC. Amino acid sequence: CSVESGYTF.

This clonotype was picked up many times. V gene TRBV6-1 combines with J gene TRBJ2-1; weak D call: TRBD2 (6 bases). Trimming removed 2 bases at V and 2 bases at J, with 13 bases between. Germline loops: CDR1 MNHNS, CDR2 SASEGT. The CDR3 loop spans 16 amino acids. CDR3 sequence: CASSEPGEIAYNEQFF. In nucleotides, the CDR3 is TGTGCCAGCAGTGAACCGGGAGAAATAGCCTACAATGAGCAGTTCTTC.

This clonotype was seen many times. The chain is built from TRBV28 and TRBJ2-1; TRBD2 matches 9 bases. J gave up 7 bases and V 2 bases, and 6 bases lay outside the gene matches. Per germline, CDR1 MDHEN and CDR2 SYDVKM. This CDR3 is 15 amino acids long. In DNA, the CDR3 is TGTGCCAGCAGTTTAGCGGGAGGGCCGCGAAATGAGCAGTTCTTC. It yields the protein CASSLAGGPRNEQFF.

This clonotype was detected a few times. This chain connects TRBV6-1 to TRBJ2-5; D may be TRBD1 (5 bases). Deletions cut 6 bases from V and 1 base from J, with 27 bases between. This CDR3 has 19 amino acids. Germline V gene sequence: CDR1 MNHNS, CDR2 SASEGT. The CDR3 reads CASRDCASPTDYLQETQYF. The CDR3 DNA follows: TGTGCCAGCAGGGATTGCGCCTCCCCGACAGATTACCTCCAAGAGACCCAGTACTTC.

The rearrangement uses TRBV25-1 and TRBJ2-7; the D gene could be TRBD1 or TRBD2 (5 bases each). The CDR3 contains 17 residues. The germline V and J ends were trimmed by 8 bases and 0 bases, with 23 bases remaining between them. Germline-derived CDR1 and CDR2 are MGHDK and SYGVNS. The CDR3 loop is CASSQDRDPLFSYEQYF. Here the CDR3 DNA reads TGTGCCAGCTCACAAGACCGGGACCCCTTATTCTCCTACGAGCAGTACTTC.

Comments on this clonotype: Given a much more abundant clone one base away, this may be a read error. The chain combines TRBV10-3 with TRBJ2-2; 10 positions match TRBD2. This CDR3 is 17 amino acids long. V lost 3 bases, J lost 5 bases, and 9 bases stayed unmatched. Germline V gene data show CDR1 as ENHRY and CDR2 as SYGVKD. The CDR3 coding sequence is TGTGCCATCAGTGACCTAGCGGGAGAGAGACGAACCGGGGAGCTGTTTTTT. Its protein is CAISDLAGERRTGELFF.

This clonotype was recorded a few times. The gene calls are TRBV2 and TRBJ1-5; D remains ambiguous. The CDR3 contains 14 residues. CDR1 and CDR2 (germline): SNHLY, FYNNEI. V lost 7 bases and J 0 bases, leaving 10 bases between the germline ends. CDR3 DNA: TGTGCCAGCAAGGCAGTGTATAGCAATCAGCCCCAGCATTTT. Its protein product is CASKAVYSNQPQHF.

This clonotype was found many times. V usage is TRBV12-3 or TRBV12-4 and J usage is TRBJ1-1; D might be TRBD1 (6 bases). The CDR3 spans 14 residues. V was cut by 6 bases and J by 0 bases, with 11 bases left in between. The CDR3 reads CASRPRGMNTEAFF. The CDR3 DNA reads TGTGCCAGCAGGCCCAGGGGTATGAACACTGAAGCTTTCTTT.

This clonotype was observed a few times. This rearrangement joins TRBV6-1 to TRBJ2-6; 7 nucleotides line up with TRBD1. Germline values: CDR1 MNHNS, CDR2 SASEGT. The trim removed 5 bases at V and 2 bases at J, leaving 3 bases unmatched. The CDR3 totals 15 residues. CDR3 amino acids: CASSNDRAGANVLTF. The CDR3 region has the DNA TGTGCCAGCAGTAATGACAGGGCTGGGGCCAACGTCCTGACTTTC.

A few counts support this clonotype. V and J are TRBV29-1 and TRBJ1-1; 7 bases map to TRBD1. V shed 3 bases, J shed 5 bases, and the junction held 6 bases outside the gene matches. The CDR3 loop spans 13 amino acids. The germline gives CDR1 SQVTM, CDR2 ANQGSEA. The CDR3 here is CSVDPQGSTEAFF. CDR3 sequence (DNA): TGCAGCGTTGACCCACAGGGGAGTACTGAAGCTTTCTTT.

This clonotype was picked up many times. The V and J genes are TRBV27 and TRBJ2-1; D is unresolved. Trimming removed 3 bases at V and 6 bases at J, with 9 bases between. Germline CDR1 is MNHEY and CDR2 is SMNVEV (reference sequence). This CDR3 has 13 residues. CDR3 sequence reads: CASSFFPGNEQFF. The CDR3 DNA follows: TGTGCCAGCAGTTTTTTCCCTGGCAATGAGCAGTTCTTC.

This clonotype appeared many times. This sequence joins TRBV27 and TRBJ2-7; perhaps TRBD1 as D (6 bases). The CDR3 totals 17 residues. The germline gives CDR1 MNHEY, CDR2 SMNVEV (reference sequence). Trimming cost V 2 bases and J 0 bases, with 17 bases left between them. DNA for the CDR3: TGTGCCAGCAGTTTAGCGCTCACCGGGACACACTCCTACGAGCAGTACTTC. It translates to CASSLALTGTHSYEQYF.

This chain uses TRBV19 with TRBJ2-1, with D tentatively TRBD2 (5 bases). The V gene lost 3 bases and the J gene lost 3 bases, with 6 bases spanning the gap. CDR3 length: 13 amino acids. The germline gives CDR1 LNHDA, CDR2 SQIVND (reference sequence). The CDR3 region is CASSIEGYNEQFF. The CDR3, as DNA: TGTGCCAGTAGTATCGAGGGCTACAATGAGCAGTTCTTC.

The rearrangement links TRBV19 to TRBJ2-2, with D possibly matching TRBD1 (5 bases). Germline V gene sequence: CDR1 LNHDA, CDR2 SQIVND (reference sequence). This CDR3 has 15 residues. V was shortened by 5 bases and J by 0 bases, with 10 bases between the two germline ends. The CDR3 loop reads CASSLPTANTGELFF. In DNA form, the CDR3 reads TGTGCCAGTAGTTTACCGACAGCGAACACCGGGGAGCTGTTTTTT.

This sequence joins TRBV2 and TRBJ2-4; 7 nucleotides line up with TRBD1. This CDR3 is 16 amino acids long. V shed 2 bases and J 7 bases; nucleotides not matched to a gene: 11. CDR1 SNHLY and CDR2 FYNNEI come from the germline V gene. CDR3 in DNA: TGTGCCAGCAGTGAAATCGGACAGGTGGTGGGGAACATTCAGTACTTC. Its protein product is CASSEIGQVVGNIQYF.